The clone carrying this TCR beta chain was observed a handful of times. Via MiXCR, TCRdb re-called the 5' RACE reads, giving one row per CDR3 protein. The sample shows about 41,000 distinct CDR3 sequences, less than 30% of them seen only once. The CDR3 sequence is 16 residues long. Looked up from germline, CDR1 is ENHRY and CDR2 is SYGVKD. The V gene lost 0 bases and the J gene lost 4 bases, with 15 bases spanning the gap. This TCR came from a female donor with breast cancer. The source material was memory CD4+ T cells sorted from a lymph node. Subset reported: memory CD4+ T cells, CD4+CD45RO+CD25-. The chain has TRBV10-3 and TRBJ1-2; tentatively, D is TRBD1 (6 bases). CDR3 region: CAISESNTGLPYGYTF. The CDR3 nucleotides read TGTGCCATCAGTGAGTCGAATACAGGGCTTCCCTATGGCTACACCTTC.